These 6 T cell receptor beta chains share one sample of origin, sequenced in a study of T cell responses to AZD1222 COVID-19 vaccine. Profiling relied on immunoSEQ multiplex PCR, and the TCRdb table lists in-frame clones only, not all of them. Among around 160,000 clones, around 92% were seen once, and the ten largest hold 1% to 1.5%. The specimen was peripheral blood, collected 28 days after the second AZD1222 dose. Receptor source: an adult who received the AZD1222 COVID-19 vaccine.

This chain links TRBV24-1 with TRBJ1-5, with 7 positions matching TRBD1. Germline CDR1 KGHDR, CDR2 SFDVKD. Unmatched junction bases numbered 11, after V lost 7 bases and J lost 3 bases. The CDR3 sequence is 16 residues long. CDR3 nucleotides: TGTGCCACCAGGTTGAGTAGGACAGGCATCAATCAGCCCCAGCATTTT. Translating gives CATRLSRTGINQPQHF.

V is TRBV28 and J is TRBJ2-4; either TRBD1 or TRBD2 may supply D (7 bases each). Trimming took off 3 bases at V and 8 bases at J, with 11 bases between the two ends. CDR1 and CDR2 (germline): MDHEN, SYDVKM. The CDR3 is made up of 13 amino acids. The CDR3 DNA sequence: TGTGCCAGCAGTTTGCAGGGGGGGGACATTCAGTACTTC. Translated, it gives CASSLQGGDIQYF.

The V and J genes are TRBV7-2 and TRBJ1-2; 11 bases line up with TRBD1. This CDR3 is 16 amino acids long. The J segment lost 2 bases and the V segment lost 0 bases, leaving 2 bases of the junction unmatched. Germline-derived CDR1 and CDR2 are SGHTA and FQGNSA. The CDR3 DNA sequence: TGTGCCAGCAGCTTAGCTCGGACAGGGGGCAACTATGGCTACACCTTC. Translating gives CASSLARTGGNYGYTF.

The chain has TRBV30 and TRBJ1-1; D ambiguous. The germline V gene encodes CDR1 GTSNPN and CDR2 SVGIG (reference sequence). The ends were cut back, 2 bases at V and 3 bases at J, with 10 bases in the middle. This CDR3 has 13 residues. CDR3 sequence reads: CAWSREAHTEAFF. In DNA, the CDR3 is TGTGCCTGGAGTCGGGAAGCACACACTGAAGCTTTCTTT.

The table lists this clone with a count of one. The chain carries TRBV7-2 and TRBJ1-1; 8 positions match TRBD1. CDR3 length: 15 residues. With 4 bases clipped from V and 4 bases from J, the junction kept 8 bases outside the gene matches. Per germline, CDR1 SGHTA and CDR2 FQGNSA. CDR3 bases: TGTGCCAGCAGCTCCAAGACAGGGGCTTTCACTGAAGCTTTCTTT. Translating it yields CASSSKTGAFTEAFF.

This clone was recorded a few times. The V call is TRBV3-1 (or the pseudogene TRBV3-2), the J call TRBJ1-1, with D uncertain. The V and J ends lost 2 bases and 2 bases respectively, with 6 bases between them. The CDR3 spans 13 residues. Germline loops: CDR1 LGHDT, CDR2 YNNKEL (reference sequence). CDR3 nucleotide sequence: TGTGCCAGCAGCCAAAACAGAAACACTGAAGCTTTCTTT. Translated: CASSQNRNTEAFF.